This TCR beta chain was obtained from a study of CD8 T cells in ankylosing spondylitis. With molecular barcodes, quantitative 5'-RACE was used to make the TCR beta libraries. One entry per CDR3 protein results from TCRdb running MiXCR on the 5' RACE reads. The top ten clones hold about 4% of a sample with approximately 290,000 distinct CDR3 sequences, about 20% of them seen once. With V trimmed by 0 bases and J by 2 bases, 5 bases remained unmatched. CDR3 size: 16 residues. The germline CDR1 and CDR2 sequences are MNHEY and SVGEGT. Findings and caveats of the study: A CD8+ phenotype characterized the disease-linked clones, which were relatively rare in peripheral blood.

Worth noting for this clonotype: Antigen unknown.

The clonotype was recovered from a female donor with ankylosing spondylitis or in good health (not recorded which). What was sequenced was blood, either unsorted or a sorted T cell fraction (not recorded which). The chain joins TRBV6-2 or TRBV6-3 to TRBJ2-7, with 9 positions matching TRBD1. The CDR3, as DNA: TGTGCCAGCAGTTACTCATCCGGGACAGGGACCTACGAGCAGTACTTC. Its translation: CASSYSSGTGTYEQYF.